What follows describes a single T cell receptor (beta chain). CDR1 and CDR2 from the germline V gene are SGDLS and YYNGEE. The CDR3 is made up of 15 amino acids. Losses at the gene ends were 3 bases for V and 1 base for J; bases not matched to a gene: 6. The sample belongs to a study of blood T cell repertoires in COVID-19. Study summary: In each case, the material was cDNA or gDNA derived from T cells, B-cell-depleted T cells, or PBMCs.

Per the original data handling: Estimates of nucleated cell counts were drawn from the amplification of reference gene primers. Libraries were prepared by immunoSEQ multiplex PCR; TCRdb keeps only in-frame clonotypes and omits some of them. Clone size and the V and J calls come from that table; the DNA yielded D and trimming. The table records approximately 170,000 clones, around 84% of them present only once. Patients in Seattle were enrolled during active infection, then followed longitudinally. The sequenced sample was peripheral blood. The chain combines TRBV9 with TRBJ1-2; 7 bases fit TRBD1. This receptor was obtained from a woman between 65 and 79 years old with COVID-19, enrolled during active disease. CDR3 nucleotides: TGTGCCAGCAGCGCTGGGGACAGATTTAACTATGGCTACACCTTC. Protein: CASSAGDRFNYGYTF.